Listed below are T cell receptor beta chains from one sample, sequenced in a study of T-cell reconstitution after alpha-beta-depleted transplantation in children. TCRdb reanalysed the PCR reads using MiXCR and keeps one entry per CDR3 protein. The sample lists around 410,000 distinct CDR3 sequences, around 9.9% occurring once. The sample consisted of PBMCs from the stem cell graft donor, taken from the stem cell graft. These receptors were taken from a human donor who donated a stem cell graft to a child with acute myeloid leukemia. The CDR3 runs from the conserved cysteine through the conserved F or W. The D gene is left open where the match is weak. Clone size is given for some rows only: seen once, a few or many times, or a class if the clone is expanded.

j_call | d_call | clone_size | v_call | cdr3_aa | cdr3_nt
TRBJ2-5 | TRBD2 | many | TRBV29-1 | CSVEWGGPGGETQYF | TGCAGCGTTGAATGGGGAGGGCCGGGCGGGGAGACCCAGTACTTC
TRBJ2-7 | NA | NA | TRBV20-1 | CSARDGYEQYF | TGCAGTGCTAGAGACGGATACGAGCAGTACTTC
TRBJ2-1 | NA | NA | TRBV7-2 | CASSFYTSRSYNEQFF | TGTGCCAGCAGCTTCTACACTAGCCGCTCCTACAATGAGCAGTTCTTC
TRBJ2-2 | TRBD2 | few | TRBV7-2 | CASSSRWDYNTGELFF | TGTGCCAGCAGCTCTCGTTGGGACTATAACACCGGGGAGCTGTTTTTT
TRBJ1-2 | NA | NA | TRBV2 | CASGSEDHYGYTF | TGTGCCAGCGGCAGCGAAGACCACTATGGCTACACCTTC
TRBJ2-5 | NA | NA | TRBV12-5 | CASGLVHGFQETQYF | TGTGCTAGTGGTTTGGTACACGGCTTCCAAGAGACCCAGTACTTC
TRBJ1-5 | NA | few | TRBV12-3/TRBV12-4 | CASSGGGAGNQPQHF | TGTGCCAGCAGCGGCGGGGGCGCGGGCAATCAGCCCCAGCATTTT
TRBJ1-4 | NA | NA | TRBV5-8 | CASSLRTREKLFF | TGTGCCAGCAGCTTAAGGACGCGAGAAAAACTGTTTTTT
TRBJ2-1 | NA | NA | TRBV20-1 | CSASTGLDNEQFF | TGCAGTGCTAGCACAGGTTTGGACAATGAGCAGTTCTTC
TRBJ2-3 | NA | many | TRBV29-1 | CSAALSAGGDTQYF | TGCAGCGCTGCCTTGAGCGCAGGAGGGGATACGCAGTATTTT
TRBJ2-2 | TRBD1 | NA | TRBV7-2 | CASTELRGLAGELFF | TGTGCCAGCACCGAACTCAGGGGGCTGGCCGGGGAGCTGTTTTTT
TRBJ1-1 | NA | few | TRBV29-1 | CSVKKGPDREAFF | TGCAGCGTCAAAAAGGGCCCTGACAGGGAAGCTTTCTTT
TRBJ2-1 | TRBD2 | few | TRBV20-1 | CSARELATYNEQFF | TGCAGTGCTAGAGAACTAGCGACGTACAATGAGCAGTTCTTC
TRBJ2-5 | TRBD2 | NA | TRBV3-1 | CASSPIVAGAGETQYF | TGTGCCAGCAGCCCCATAGTAGCGGGGGCTGGGGAGACCCAGTACTTC
TRBJ2-7 | TRBD1 | NA | TRBV5-1 | CASSAGQGTYEQYF | TGCGCCAGCAGCGCGGGACAGGGAACCTACGAGCAGTACTTC
TRBJ2-2 | TRBD2 | few | TRBV12-3/TRBV12-4 | CASSPGLARWGELFF | TGTGCCAGCAGCCCGGGACTAGCGCGGTGGGGGGAGCTGTTTTTT
TRBJ1-2 | TRBD1 | many | TRBV7-2 | CASTQSWDRVDYGYTF | TGTGCCAGCACCCAGAGCTGGGACAGGGTGGACTATGGCTACACCTTC
TRBJ2-3 | TRBD2 | many | TRBV20-1 | CSAGLAGGGDTQYF | TGCAGTGCCGGTCTAGCGGGGGGTGGTGATACGCAGTATTTT
TRBJ1-1 | NA | NA | TRBV4-1 | CASSPSAGPAFF | TGCGCCAGCAGCCCCTCCGCCGGGCCGGCTTTCTTT
TRBJ2-1 | NA | NA | TRBV7-3 | CASSLTLAPGAYNEQFF | TGTGCCAGCAGCTTAACCCTAGCTCCCGGGGCCTACAATGAGCAGTTCTTC
TRBJ1-2 | NA | few | TRBV5-6 | CASSLEYGYTF | TGTGCCAGCAGCTTGGAGTATGGCTACACCTTC
TRBJ2-5 | NA | NA | TRBV25-1 | CASKIVETQYF | TGTGCCAGCAAGATTGTGGAGACCCAGTACTTC
TRBJ1-5 | NA | few | TRBV7-2 | CASSLMGGGTVQPQHF | TGTGCCAGCAGCTTAATGGGTGGGGGAACGGTTCAGCCCCAGCATTTT
TRBJ2-3 | TRBD2 | NA | TRBV12-3/TRBV12-4 | CASTEGLAASGQYF | TGTGCCAGCACCGAGGGACTAGCGGCGTCCGGGCAGTATTTT
TRBJ2-3 | NA | few | TRBV12-3/TRBV12-4 | CASTRADTQYF | TGTGCCAGCACCCGAGCAGATACGCAGTATTTT
TRBJ2-6 | NA | NA | TRBV20-1 | CSARVREPSGANVLTF | TGCAGTGCTAGAGTCAGGGAACCATCTGGGGCCAACGTCCTGACTTTC
TRBJ2-7 | NA | NA | TRBV10-2 | CASSAGLGEQYF | TGCGCCAGCAGCGCAGGATTAGGCGAGCAGTACTTC
TRBJ2-1 | TRBD2 | NA | TRBV4-3 | CASSQYGTSGRGYNEQFF | TGCGCCAGCAGCCAATACGGGACTAGCGGGAGGGGGTACAATGAGCAGTTCTTC
TRBJ2-3 | TRBD2 | NA | TRBV12-3/TRBV12-4 | CASSRGTSGALTDTQYF | TGTGCCAGCAGCCGCGGGACTAGCGGAGCCCTAACAGATACGCAGTATTTT
TRBJ2-1 | TRBD1 | once | TRBV6-1 | CASSEGQGRYNEQFF | TGTGCCAGCAGTGAAGGACAGGGTCGCTACAATGAGCAGTTCTTC
TRBJ1-1 | NA | many | TRBV5-5 | CASSSQGTRRTEAFF | TGTGCCAGCAGCTCCCAGGGGACCAGGCGCACTGAAGCTTTCTTT
TRBJ2-4 | NA | NA | TRBV20-1 | CSASSSSAKNIQYF | TGCAGTGCTAGCTCTAGCTCCGCCAAAAACATTCAGTACTTC
TRBJ1-5 | NA | NA | TRBV15 | CATSRAVYQPQHF | TGTGCCACCAGCAGAGCTGTTTATCAGCCCCAGCATTTT
TRBJ2-3 | TRBD1 | few | TRBV20-1 | CSASLGQVTDTQYF | TGCAGTGCTAGTCTCGGACAGGTCACAGATACGCAGTATTTT
TRBJ2-5 | TRBD2 | few | TRBV4-1 | CASSQLPGLAGVLETQYF | TGCGCCAGCAGCCAACTTCCCGGACTAGCGGGAGTCCTGGAGACCCAGTACTTC
TRBJ2-2 | NA | few | TRBV7-9 | CASSPRDDGELFF | TGTGCCAGCAGCCCCAGGGACGACGGGGAGCTGTTTTTT
TRBJ2-3 | NA | few | TRBV10-3 | CAIRSEGTDTQYF | TGTGCCATCAGGAGCGAGGGCACAGATACGCAGTATTTT
TRBJ2-7 | NA | few | TRBV29-1 | CSVAFRGYEQYF | TGCAGCGTCGCCTTCAGGGGCTACGAGCAGTACTTC
TRBJ1-1 | NA | many | TRBV7-2 | CASSLGSTEAFF | TGTGCCAGCAGCTTAGGCAGCACTGAAGCTTTCTTT
TRBJ1-4 | NA | many | TRBV10-3 | CAIRAGLNEKLFF | TGTGCCATCAGGGCAGGGCTAAATGAAAAACTGTTTTTT
TRBJ1-5 | NA | NA | TRBV29-1 | CSVTLGAGNQPQHF | TGCAGCGTGACGTTGGGGGCTGGCAATCAGCCCCAGCATTTT